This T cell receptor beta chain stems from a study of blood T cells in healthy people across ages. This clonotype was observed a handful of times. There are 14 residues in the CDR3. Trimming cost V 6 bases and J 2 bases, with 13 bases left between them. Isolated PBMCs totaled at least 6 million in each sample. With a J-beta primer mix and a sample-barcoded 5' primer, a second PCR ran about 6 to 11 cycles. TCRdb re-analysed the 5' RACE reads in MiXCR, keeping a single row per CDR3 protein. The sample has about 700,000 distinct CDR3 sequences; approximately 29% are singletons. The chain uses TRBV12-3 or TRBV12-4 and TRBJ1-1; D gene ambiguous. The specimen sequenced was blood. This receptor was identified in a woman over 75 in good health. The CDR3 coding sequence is TGTGCCAGCAGAGCCGGGTATACCAACACTGAAGCTTTCTTT. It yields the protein CASRAGYTNTEAFF.